This TCR beta chain was identified during a study of cytomegalovirus exposure and HLA in healthy donors. About the study: An early release of data contained about 85 million unique TCRs, which came from HLA-typed donors.

CDR1 and CDR2 from the germline V gene are LNHDA and SQIVND (reference sequence). The CDR3 is made up of 15 amino acids. V lost 4 bases and J lost 0; bases outside the gene matches: 3. Use of 60 Vbeta and 13 Jbeta primers characterized the PCR. Here immunoSEQ multiplex PCR was the method, and the copy in TCRdb shows in-frame clones only, minus some. The data show around 99,000 clones, approximately 80% seen once. The sequence came from a man between 40 and 49 years old in good health and CMV-seronegative. V and J are TRBV19 and TRBJ1-1; 9 bases fit TRBD1. Sequencing was performed on PBMCs. The CDR3: CASSRGTGMNTEAFF. The CDR3 DNA follows: TGTGCCAGTAGTAGGGGGACAGGGATGAACACTGAAGCTTTCTTT.